This T cell receptor (beta chain) was recovered during a study of cytomegalovirus exposure and HLA in healthy donors. Study-level points and caveats: There were 150 or so TCR beta chains listed as cytomegalovirus-associated. Later analysis identified a missense DCLRE1C variant that was linked to TCR beta V- and J-gene trimming.

This PCR relied on a set of 60 Vbeta primers and 13 Jbeta primers. Repertoires were generated with immunoSEQ multiplex PCR, while TCRdb's copy carries only in-frame clones and drops some. In all, the sample yields 50,000 to 60,000 clones. Germline trimming cut 3 bases from V and 6 bases from J; bases unmatched to any gene: 10. The germline V gene encodes CDR1 MNHEY and CDR2 SVGAGI. The CDR3 covers 16 residues. As regards this clone: The antigen remains unidentified.

This TCR derives from a woman aged 50 to 65 in good health and CMV-seropositive. The rearrangement uses TRBV6-5 and TRBJ2-7; 11 bases agree with TRBD1. The sample consisted of PBMCs. CDR3 sequence reads: CASSYGGQGGSFEQYF. The DNA of the CDR3 is TGTGCCAGCAGTTATGGGGGACAGGGGGGATCGTTCGAGCAGTACTTC.